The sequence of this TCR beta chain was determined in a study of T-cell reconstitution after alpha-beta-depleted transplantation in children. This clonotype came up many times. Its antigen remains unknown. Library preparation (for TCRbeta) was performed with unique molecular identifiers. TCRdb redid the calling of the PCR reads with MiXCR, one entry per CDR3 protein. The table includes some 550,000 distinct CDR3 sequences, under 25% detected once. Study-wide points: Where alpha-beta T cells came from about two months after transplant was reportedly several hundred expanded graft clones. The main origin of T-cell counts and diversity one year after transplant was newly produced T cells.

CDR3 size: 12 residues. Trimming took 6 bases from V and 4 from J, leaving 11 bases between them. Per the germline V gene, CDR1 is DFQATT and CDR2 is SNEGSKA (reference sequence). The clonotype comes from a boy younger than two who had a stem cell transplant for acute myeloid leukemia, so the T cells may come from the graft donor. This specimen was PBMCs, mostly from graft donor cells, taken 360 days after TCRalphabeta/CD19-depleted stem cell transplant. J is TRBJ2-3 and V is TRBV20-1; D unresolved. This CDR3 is CSATPPPDTQYF. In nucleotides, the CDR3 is TGCAGTGCCACCCCGCCTCCAGATACGCAGTATTTT.